The 5 T cell receptor beta chains given below trace back to one sample, sequenced in a study of early stage breast cancer tumors. Clones were read by immunoSEQ multiplex PCR, and TCRdb kept only the in-frame ones, dropping some. The table has roughly 40,000 clones, 55% to 75% seen once. The sequencing input was blood. The receptors derive from a person aged 45 to 59 with breast cancer.

The table lists this clone with a few counts. V and J are TRBV2 and TRBJ2-2; D is unresolved. Trimming left V 4 bases short and J 6 bases short, with 12 bases between. This CDR3 spans 14 amino acids. The germline V gene encodes CDR1 SNHLY and CDR2 FYNNEI. CDR3 region: CASSADSAAGELFF. CDR3 DNA: TGTGCCAGCAGTGCGGATTCGGCGGCCGGGGAGCTGTTTTTT.

This chain connects TRBV6-5 to TRBJ2-7; possibly TRBD1 for D (6 bases). Germline loops: CDR1 MNHEY, CDR2 SVGAGI. The V and J ends lost 5 bases and 4 bases respectively, with 12 bases between them. The CDR3 has 13 amino acids. In DNA, the CDR3 is TGTGCCAGCAGTACCCCACAGGGTTACGAGCAGTACTTC. Translating it yields CASSTPQGYEQYF.

The rearrangement joins TRBV23-1 to TRBJ1-5; D not certain. TRBV23-1 counts as an open reading frame of uncertain function. Trimming removed 4 bases at V and 5 bases at J, with 12 bases between. This CDR3 has 14 amino acids. The CDR3 spells CASSRSGPDQPQHF. The DNA for the CDR3 is TGCGCCAGCAGTCGTAGTGGGCCGGATCAGCCCCAGCATTTT.

This sequence joins TRBV11-2 and TRBJ1-2; D is perhaps TRBD1 (6 bases). V lost 5 bases to trimming and J lost 10 bases, with 23 bases between them. Looked up from germline, CDR1 is SGHAT and CDR2 is FQNNGV. CDR3 length: 15 amino acids. The CDR3 loop reads CASSARQGQRHLYTF. In nucleotides, the CDR3 is TGTGCCAGCAGCGCCCGACAAGGACAGAGGCATCTCTACACCTTC.

V and J are TRBV7-9 and TRBJ1-1, with a weak D call TRBD1 (5 bases). Trimming left V 0 bases short and J 2 bases short, with 7 bases between. The CDR3 totals 14 residues. The germline CDR1 and CDR2 sequences are SEHNR and FQNEAQ (reference sequence). Here the CDR3 reads CASSLADRNTEAFF. In nucleotides, the CDR3 is TGTGCCAGCAGCTTAGCCGACAGAAACACTGAAGCTTTCTTT.